This entry lists 23 T cell receptor beta chains sequenced from one sample in a study of blood T cells in healthy people across ages. Alongside a J-beta primer mix, a sample-barcoded 5' primer served in a second PCR lasting roughly 6 to 12 cycles. Each CDR3 protein is one row after TCRdb ran MiXCR on the 5' RACE reads. There are about 1.5 million distinct CDR3 sequences in the sample; 42% occur only once, and less than 5% lies in the top ten. The source material was blood. All receptors come from a woman between 18 and 30 years old in good health.

V and J are TRBV9 and TRBJ1-4; no clear D. With 6 bases removed from V and 5 bases from J, the gap between germline ends came to 14 bases. CDR3 length equals 14 residues. Germline CDR1 is SGDLS and CDR2 is YYNGEE. CDR3 bases: TGTGCCAGCACCAACGGACGGGAAAATGAAAAACTGTTTTTT. It translates to CASTNGRENEKLFF.

The chain joins TRBV10-3 to TRBJ2-1, with 9 nucleotides matching TRBD1. TRBJ2-7 explains the end of the DNA better; the J call may be wrong. This CDR3 spans 15 amino acids. Germline V gene data show CDR1 as ENHRY and CDR2 as SYGVKD. CDR3 amino acids: CAISAQGASYNEQYF. The CDR3 coding sequence is TGTGCCATCAGTGCACAGGGGGCCTCCTACAATGAGCAGTACTTC.

The chain is built from TRBV7-2 and TRBJ2-7; TRBD2 matches 9 bases. The CDR3 spans 15 residues. The V segment lost 4 bases and the J segment 5 bases; nucleotides outside the gene matches: 9. Looked up from germline, CDR1 is SGHTA and CDR2 is FQGNSA. The chain's CDR3 is CASSSRGSGSDEQYF. In DNA, the CDR3 is TGTGCCAGCAGCTCGCGAGGTAGCGGGAGCGACGAGCAGTACTTC.

The V and J genes are TRBV7-2 and TRBJ1-1; D remains ambiguous. The CDR3 covers 16 residues. Per the germline V gene, CDR1 is SGHTA and CDR2 is FQGNSA. Between the trimmed V and J ends, which lost 2 bases and 0 bases, there was a span of 13 bases. The CDR3 protein is CASSLPLIFMNTEAFF. CDR3 coding DNA: TGTGCCAGCAGCTTACCCCTCATTTTCATGAACACTGAAGCTTTCTTT.

The rearrangement joins TRBV5-5 to TRBJ2-2; 8 nucleotides agree with TRBD1. V lost 5 bases, J lost 2 bases, and 8 bases stayed unmatched. Germline CDR1 and CDR2: SGHKS and YYEKEE (reference sequence). The CDR3 spans 16 residues. This CDR3 is CASRFRDRKNTGELFF. In nucleotides, the CDR3 is TGTGCCAGCAGGTTCCGGGACAGGAAAAACACCGGGGAGCTGTTTTTT.

The chain links TRBV7-2 to TRBJ2-1; maybe TRBD2 (6 bases). Germline-derived CDR1 and CDR2 are SGHTA and FQGNSA. The CDR3 is 17 residues long. Trimming took 1 base from V and 0 from J, leaving 13 bases between them. CDR3 coding DNA: TGTGCCAGCAGCTTAGGATTTTCGGGGGTCTCCTACAATGAGCAGTTCTTC. Translating it yields CASSLGFSGVSYNEQFF.

The chain carries TRBV20-1 and TRBJ2-1; weak D call: TRBD1 (6 bases). Deletions cut 4 bases from V and 6 bases from J, with 22 bases between. This CDR3 has 16 amino acids. Germline lookup yields CDR1 DFQATT and CDR2 SNEGSKA (reference sequence). CDR3 sequence reads: CSATQYRDKGGNEQFF. DNA for the CDR3: TGCAGTGCTACCCAATACCGGGACAAAGGGGGCAATGAGCAGTTCTTC.

This clonotype was found a few times. This chain links TRBV7-9 with TRBJ1-1; unclear D gene. Germline V gene data show CDR1 as SEHNR and CDR2 as FQNEAQ (reference sequence). Trimming cost V 2 bases and J 3 bases, with 13 bases left between them. CDR3 length: 15 residues. The CDR3 coding sequence is TGTGCCAGCAGCTTATATGGTTCCCAGGACACTGAAGCTTTCTTT. The encoded protein is CASSLYGSQDTEAFF. The full variable domain, its missing parts supplied by reference TRBV7-9 and TRBJ1-1, is DTGVSQNPRHKITKRGQNVTFRCDPISEHNRLYWYRQTLGQGPEFLTYFQNEAQLEKSRLLSDRFSAERPKGSFSTLEIQRTEQGDSAMYLCASSLYGSQDTEAFFGQGTRLTVV.

V and J are TRBV27 and TRBJ1-2; 12 nucleotides line up with TRBD1. This CDR3 contains 13 residues. The V segment lost 9 bases and the J segment 9 bases; nucleotides outside the gene matches: 8. Germline CDR1 is MNHEY and CDR2 is SMNVEV (reference sequence). Here the CDR3 DNA reads TGTGCCAGTCGGGACAGGGGGCGGCCAAGCTACACCTTC. Protein sequence: CASRDRGRPSYTF.

V usage is TRBV12-5 and J usage is TRBJ2-1, with no clear D. The ends were cut back, 6 bases at V and 0 bases at J, with 12 bases in the middle. The CDR3 is 15 residues long. Germline loops: CDR1 LGHNT, CDR2 FRNRAP. This CDR3 is CASGPGDSSYNEQFF. CDR3 in DNA: TGTGCTAGTGGCCCAGGTGATAGCTCCTACAATGAGCAGTTCTTC.

The chain carries TRBV5-1 and TRBJ2-3; D might be TRBD1 (6 bases). Between the trimmed V and J ends, which lost 1 base and 5 bases, there was a span of 14 bases. This CDR3 is built from 15 residues. The germline V gene encodes CDR1 SGHRS and CDR2 YFSETQ. Written as DNA, the CDR3 is TGCGCCAGCAGCTTGCCCGTTCGAGGGGGAGATACGCAGTATTTT. As protein: CASSLPVRGGDTQYF.

The V gene is TRBV7-9, the J gene TRBJ1-1; no clear D gene. CDR3 size: 13 residues. The germline V and J ends were trimmed by 5 bases and 0 bases, with 7 bases remaining between them. Per germline, CDR1 SEHNR and CDR2 FQNEAQ (reference sequence). DNA for the CDR3: TGTGCCAGCAGCACAGTAATGAACACTGAAGCTTTCTTT. Protein: CASSTVMNTEAFF.

V usage is TRBV30 and J usage is TRBJ2-3; the D is unclear. This CDR3 region has 12 residues. From germline, CDR1 is GTSNPN and CDR2 SVGIG (reference sequence). Trimming removed 0 bases at V and 5 bases at J, with 6 bases between. The CDR3 sequence: CAWSVRKDTQYF. The CDR3 nucleotides are TGTGCCTGGAGTGTCAGAAAAGATACGCAGTATTTT.

The J gene is TRBJ2-3, the V gene TRBV6-2 or TRBV6-3; unclear D gene. The CDR3 runs to 17 residues. Germline CDR1 is MNHEY and CDR2 is SVGEGT. The V and J ends lost 0 bases and 2 bases respectively, with 15 bases between them. The CDR3 is CASSYSSIPIYTDTQYF. CDR3 nucleotide sequence: TGTGCCAGCAGTTACTCTTCGATCCCCATCTACACAGATACGCAGTATTTT.

The CDR3 DNA reads TGCAGTGCTAGATCCGGCAGGGCGTCCTACAATGAGCAGTTCTTC. This translates into CSARSGRASYNEQFF. The V gene is TRBV20-1, the J gene TRBJ2-1; tentative D call: TRBD1 (5 bases). The CDR3 runs to 15 residues. Germline loops: CDR1 DFQATT, CDR2 SNEGSKA (reference sequence). Trimming removed 2 bases at V and 1 base at J, with 12 bases between.

About this clonotype itself: With a much larger clone just one base away, this may be a read error. The rearrangement uses TRBV24-1 and TRBJ2-5, with TRBD1 as a possible D gene (6 bases). Looked up from germline, CDR1 is KGHDR and CDR2 is SFDVKD. CDR3 length: 13 amino acids. The CDR3, as DNA: TGTGCCACCAGTCAGACAGGAGTAGAGACCCAGTGCTTC. It translates to CATSQTGVETQCF.

In its sample, this clonotype was seen a few times. The V and J genes are TRBV28 and TRBJ1-2; a possible D gene is TRBD1 (6 bases). Trimming left V 2 bases short and J 1 base short, with 26 bases between. The germline V gene encodes CDR1 MDHEN and CDR2 SYDVKM. This CDR3 spans 20 amino acids. The CDR3 nucleotides read TGTGCCAGCAGTTTAGGAGGGGGTACAGGGTCCCCAAATCTTAACTATGGCTACACCTTC. Amino acids: CASSLGGGTGSPNLNYGYTF.

V gene TRBV9 combines with J gene TRBJ2-4; 7 bases agree with TRBD2. CDR3 length equals 14 residues. J was trimmed by 7 bases and V by 0 bases; bases with no gene match: 4. Germline loops: CDR1 SGDLS, CDR2 YYNGEE. The CDR3 coding sequence is TGTGCCAGCAGCGTAGGGGGACTAATGAACATTCAGTACTTC. Translating it yields CASSVGGLMNIQYF.

Concerning this clonotype: A read error may explain this, as a much larger clone is one base away. This sequence joins TRBV12-3 or TRBV12-4 and TRBJ2-5; 12 bases agree with TRBD2. V lost 3 bases, J lost 13 bases, and 12 bases stayed unmatched. This CDR3 has 15 amino acids. The CDR3 DNA reads as TGTGCCAGCAGTTTCTCGACTAGCGGGAGAGGGGGCCTGTACTTC. Protein: CASSFSTSGRGGLYF.

The rearrangement links TRBV4-1 to TRBJ2-3; 12 bases map to TRBD2. CDR3 size: 16 residues. Losses at the gene ends were 2 bases for V and 5 bases for J; bases not matched to a gene: 5. The germline CDR1 and CDR2 sequences are MGHRA and YSYEKL. The CDR3 loop reads CASSQYSSGGVDTQYF. CDR3 in DNA: TGCGCCAGCAGCCAATATTCTAGCGGGGGGGTAGATACGCAGTATTTT.

CDR3 in amino acids: CASSSTGTGARQYF. The CDR3 DNA reads as TGTGCCAGCAGCTCCACCGGGACAGGGGCCAGACAGTACTTC. The chain uses TRBV7-8 and TRBJ2-7, with TRBD1 matching over 10 bases. The V gene end was trimmed by 4 bases and the J gene end by 10 bases; junction bases not matched to a gene: 10. The germline gives CDR1 SGHVS, CDR2 FQNEAQ. CDR3 length: 14 residues. The full variable domain, with the rest looked up from reference TRBV7-8 and TRBJ2-7, is GAGVSQSPRYKVAKRGQDVALRCDPISGHVSLFWYQQALGQGPEFLTYFQNEAQLDKSGLPSDRFFAERPEGSVSTLKIQRTQQEDSAVYLCASSSTGTGARQYFGPGTRLTVT.

The chain is built from TRBV12-3 or TRBV12-4 and TRBJ1-1; D is ambiguous. The V end was cut by 7 bases, the J end by 3 bases, with 9 bases between. This CDR3 is 12 amino acids long. CDR3: CASTRVHTEAFF. The CDR3 DNA sequence: TGTGCCAGCACTAGGGTTCACACTGAAGCTTTCTTT.

The rearrangement uses TRBV5-1 and TRBJ1-1; TRBD1 might be the D (6 bases). The CDR3 spans 15 residues. V lost 4 bases to trimming and J lost 5 bases, with 18 bases between them. Germline V lookup: CDR1 SGHRS, CDR2 YFSETQ. The CDR3 is CASSPEGGARTEAFF. CDR3 coding DNA: TGCGCCAGCAGCCCGGAAGGGGGGGCGCGGACTGAAGCTTTCTTT. Full variable domain (rest looked up from reference TRBV5-1 and TRBJ1-1): KAGVTQTPRYLIKTRGQQVTLSCSPISGHRSVSWYQQTPGQGLQFLFEYFSETQRNKGNFPGRFSGRQFSNSRSEMNVSTLELGDSALYLCASSPEGGARTEAFFGQGTRLTVV.